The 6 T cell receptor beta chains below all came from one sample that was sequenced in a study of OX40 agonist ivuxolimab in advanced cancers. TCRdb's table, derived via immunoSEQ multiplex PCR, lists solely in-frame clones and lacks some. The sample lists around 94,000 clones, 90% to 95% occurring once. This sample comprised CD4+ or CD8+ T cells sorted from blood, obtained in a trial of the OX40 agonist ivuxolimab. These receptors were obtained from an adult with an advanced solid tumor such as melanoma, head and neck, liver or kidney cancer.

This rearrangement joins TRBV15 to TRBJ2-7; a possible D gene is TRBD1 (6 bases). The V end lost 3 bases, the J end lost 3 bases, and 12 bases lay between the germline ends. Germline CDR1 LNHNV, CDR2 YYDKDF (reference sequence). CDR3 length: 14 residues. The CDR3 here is CATSSNRADYEQYF. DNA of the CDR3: TGTGCCACCAGCAGTAACAGGGCGGACTACGAGCAGTACTTC.

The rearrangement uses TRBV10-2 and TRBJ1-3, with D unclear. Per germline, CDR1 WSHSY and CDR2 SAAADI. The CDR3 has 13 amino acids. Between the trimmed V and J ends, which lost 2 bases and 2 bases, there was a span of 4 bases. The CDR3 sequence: CASSEHAGNTIYF. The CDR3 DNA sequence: TGCGCCAGCAGTGAGCATGCTGGAAACACCATATATTTT.

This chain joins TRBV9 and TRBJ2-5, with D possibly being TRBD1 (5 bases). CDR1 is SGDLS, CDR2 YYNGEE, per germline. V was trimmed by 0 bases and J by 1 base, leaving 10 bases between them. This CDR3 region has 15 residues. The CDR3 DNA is TGTGCCAGCAGCGTAGCAGGGCAGTTCCAAGAGACCCAGTACTTC. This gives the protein CASSVAGQFQETQYF.

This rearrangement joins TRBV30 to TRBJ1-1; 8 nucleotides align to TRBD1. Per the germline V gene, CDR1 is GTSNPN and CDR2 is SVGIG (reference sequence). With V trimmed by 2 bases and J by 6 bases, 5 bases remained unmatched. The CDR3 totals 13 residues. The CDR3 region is CAWSPGQGPEAFF. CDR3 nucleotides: TGTGCCTGGAGTCCCGGACAGGGTCCTGAAGCTTTCTTT.

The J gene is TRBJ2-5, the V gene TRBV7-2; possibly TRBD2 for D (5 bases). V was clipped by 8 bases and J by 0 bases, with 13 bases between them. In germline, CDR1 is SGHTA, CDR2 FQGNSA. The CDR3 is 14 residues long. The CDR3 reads CASQDSVHQETQYF. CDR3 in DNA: TGTGCCAGCCAGGACTCGGTACACCAAGAGACCCAGTACTTC.

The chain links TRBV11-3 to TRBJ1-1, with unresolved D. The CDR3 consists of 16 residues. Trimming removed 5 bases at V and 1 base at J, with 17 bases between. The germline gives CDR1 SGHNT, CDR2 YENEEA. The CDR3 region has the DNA TGTGCCAGCAGCCGTCGGCTCTCCGCTTCGAACACTGAAGCTTTCTTT. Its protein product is CASSRRLSASNTEAFF.